A single sample is the source of the 21 T cell receptor beta chains below, sequenced in a study of blood T cell repertoires in COVID-19 (dated by TCRdb to about 2020). Library preparation was by the immunoSEQ multiplex PCR assay. TCRdb retrieved this table from immuneACCESS and kept in-frame rearrangements only. Not all clones are present; in checked studies, unresolved V genes account for under half, and no reason is known for the remainder. The table for this sample lists some 350,000 clones; more than 70% of them were counted only once. The ten largest clonotypes hold under 5.5% of the sample. Sequencing was done on a sample of PBMCs or T cells enriched from blood (not recorded which). Receptors were obtained from a woman under 40 who had recovered from COVID-19.

This chain joins TRBV10-3 and TRBJ1-2; 8 positions match TRBD1. Per germline, CDR1 ENHRY and CDR2 SYGVKD. This CDR3 contains 12 residues. With V trimmed by 3 bases and J by 8 bases, 2 bases remained unmatched. For the CDR3, the DNA is TGTGCCATCAGTGAACAGGGGGTCGGCTACACCTTC. Amino acids: CAISEQGVGYTF.

This clone was recorded once. This sequence joins TRBV7-8 and TRBJ2-2; 8 nucleotides align to TRBD1. V gave up 5 bases and J gave up 5 bases; unmatched junction bases: 7. The CDR3 has 15 amino acids. In germline, CDR1 is SGHVS, CDR2 FQNEAQ. In nucleotides, the CDR3 is TGTGCCAGCAGCCAGGACAGGGCAGGAACCGGGGAGCTGTTTTTT. Protein product: CASSQDRAGTGELFF.

The chain recombines TRBV10-3 with TRBJ1-1, with D maybe TRBD1 (6 bases). The CDR3 covers 13 residues. In germline, CDR1 is ENHRY, CDR2 SYGVKD. Trimming left V 6 bases short and J 4 bases short, with 12 bases between. The CDR3: CAISDIGGTEAFF. The CDR3 region has the DNA TGTGCCATCAGCGACATAGGGGGCACTGAAGCTTTCTTT.

The rearrangement uses TRBV29-1 and TRBJ1-4; possibly TRBD1 for D (6 bases). Germline V gives CDR1 SQVTM, CDR2 ANQGSEA. This CDR3 has 14 residues. V was clipped by 0 bases and J by 12 bases, with 17 bases between them. CDR3 in amino acids: CSVEDRERGIELFF. CDR3 DNA: TGCAGCGTTGAAGACCGGGAAAGGGGGATTGAACTGTTTTTT.

J is TRBJ1-6 and V is TRBV19, with D possibly being TRBD1 (6 bases). Trimming took 6 bases from V and 5 from J, leaving 17 bases between them. Germline V gives CDR1 LNHDA, CDR2 SQIVND (reference sequence). This CDR3 comprises 16 residues. DNA for the CDR3: TGTGCCAGTAGCATTACGGGGGGCAGAGATAATTCACCCCTCCACTTT. It codes for CASSITGGRDNSPLHF.

The genes are TRBV7-2 and TRBJ2-3, with D hard to call. The CDR3 has 12 residues. CDR1 is SGHTA and CDR2 is FQGNSA in the germline V gene. Trimming shortened V by 5 bases and J by 5 bases, and 8 bases separated the two germline ends. The CDR3 is CASSPGLDTQYF. CDR3 bases: TGTGCCAGCAGCCCGGGTTTAGATACGCAGTATTTT.

This sequence joins TRBV7-2 and TRBJ1-5; D gene unclear. With 2 bases removed from V and 4 bases from J, the gap between germline ends came to 3 bases. Per the germline V gene, CDR1 is SGHTA and CDR2 is FQGNSA. CDR3 length equals 12 residues. This CDR3 is CASSLTNQPQHF. The CDR3 coding sequence is TGTGCCAGCAGCTTAACAAATCAGCCCCAGCATTTT.

The chain carries TRBV30 and TRBJ1-3, with D unresolved. CDR1 and CDR2 (germline): GTSNPN, SVGIG (reference sequence). V shed 4 bases and J shed 0 bases, with 22 bases lying between them. The CDR3 has 18 residues. The CDR3 bases are TGTGCCTGGACCCCGAAAGGGCGGGGTACACACTCTGGAAACACCATATATTTT. Protein: CAWTPKGRGTHSGNTIYF.

V is TRBV5-1 and J is TRBJ1-6, with 8 bases that match TRBD1. This CDR3 is built from 16 residues. The V gene's germline CDR1 is SGHRS and CDR2 YFSETQ. J gave up 10 bases and V 4 bases, and 13 bases lay outside the gene matches. DNA of the CDR3: TGCGCCAGCAGCCTCCAAACCGGGACAGGAGGATCACCCCTCCACTTT. Amino acid sequence: CASSLQTGTGGSPLHF.

The chain recombines TRBV6-2 or TRBV6-3 with TRBJ1-1, with D tentatively TRBD1 (5 bases). V gave up 6 bases and J gave up 1 base, with 12 bases separating them. From germline, CDR1 is MNHEY and CDR2 SVGEGT. CDR3 size: 14 residues. CDR3 nucleotides: TGTGCCAGCAGCCTCGAAGGGGCGAACACTGAAGCTTTCTTT. This gives the protein CASSLEGANTEAFF.

The chain is built from TRBV5-1 and TRBJ1-1; D unresolved. The length of the CDR3 is 14 residues. V shed 2 bases and J shed 1 base, with 9 bases lying between them. Germline V gives CDR1 SGHRS, CDR2 YFSETQ. CDR3: CASSLEASNTEAFF. CDR3 DNA: TGCGCCAGCAGCTTAGAAGCTTCGAACACTGAAGCTTTCTTT.

V gene TRBV3-1 (or the pseudogene TRBV3-2) combines with J gene TRBJ2-7, with 9 bases that match TRBD1. Per the germline V gene, CDR1 is LGHDT and CDR2 is YNNKEL (reference sequence). This CDR3 spans 14 amino acids. J gave up 7 bases and V 4 bases, and 8 bases lay outside the gene matches. CDR3 region: CASSRGTGSWEQYF. In DNA, the CDR3 is TGTGCCAGCAGCCGCGGGACAGGGTCTTGGGAGCAGTACTTC.

The genes are TRBV21-1 and TRBJ2-7; the table's D call, TRBD1, was not checked against the DNA. TRBV21-1 is recorded as a pseudogene. The CDR3 is 14 amino acids. CDR3 bases: TGTGCCAGCAGCCCGGGACACGAGTCCTACGAGCAGTACTTC. Encoded protein: CASSPGHESYEQYF.

This chain connects TRBV6-2 or TRBV6-3 to TRBJ2-7; D may be TRBD2 (5 bases). Germline loops: CDR1 MNHEY, CDR2 SVGEGT. This CDR3 is built from 14 residues. V was cut by 3 bases and J by 2 bases, with 11 bases left in between. CDR3: CASSYLAGPYEQYF. The CDR3 DNA reads as TGTGCCAGCAGTTATCTGGCGGGCCCCTACGAGCAGTACTTC.

The table lists this clone with many counts. The chain recombines TRBV13 with TRBJ2-7, with TRBD2 matching 8 bases. The germline CDR1 and CDR2 sequences are PRHDT and FYEKMQ (reference sequence). This CDR3 is built from 14 residues. With V trimmed by 4 bases and J by 7 bases, 9 bases remained unmatched. The chain's CDR3 is CASSSGTTGGEQYF. The CDR3 DNA reads as TGTGCCAGCAGCTCCGGGACCACGGGGGGGGAGCAGTACTTC.

V usage is TRBV18 and J usage is TRBJ1-1; possible D gene TRBD1, 5 bases. Trimming pared 2 bases from V and 8 bases from J, leaving 12 bases between. Germline CDR1 and CDR2: KGHSH and LQKENI. The CDR3 runs to 13 residues. Here the CDR3 reads CASSPSGGGEAFF. CDR3 nucleotides: TGTGCCAGCTCACCATCGGGGGGGGGAGAAGCTTTCTTT.

The J gene is TRBJ1-6, the V gene TRBV18; D remains unclear. Trimming took 3 bases from V and 12 from J, leaving 9 bases between them. The CDR3 loop spans 12 amino acids. Germline V CDR1 and CDR2: KGHSH, LQKENI. CDR3 residues: CASSPSEGPLHF. For the CDR3, the DNA is TGTGCCAGCTCACCTTCTGAGGGACCCCTCCACTTT.

The V and J genes are TRBV5-1 and TRBJ2-7, with 7 nucleotides matching TRBD1. The CDR3 contains 15 residues. Germline V gene sequence: CDR1 SGHRS, CDR2 YFSETQ. J lost 2 bases, V lost 0 bases, and 5 bases had no gene match. The CDR3 is CASSLARGQTYEQYF. The CDR3 DNA is TGCGCCAGCAGCTTGGCGAGGGGGCAGACCTACGAGCAGTACTTC.

The rearrangement uses TRBV3-1 (or the pseudogene TRBV3-2) and TRBJ2-2; D possibly corresponds to TRBD2 (6 bases). Germline V gives CDR1 LGHDT, CDR2 YNNKEL (reference sequence). CDR3 length: 16 amino acids. V lost 2 bases and J 5 bases, leaving 15 bases between the germline ends. The CDR3 here is CASSQPPTGVTGELFF. The CDR3 bases are TGTGCCAGCAGCCAACCCCCAACGGGGGTGACCGGGGAGCTGTTTTTT.

This chain links TRBV7-9 with TRBJ1-2, with TRBD1 matching over 9 bases. Unmatched junction bases numbered 2, after V lost 3 bases and J lost 3 bases. Germline CDR1 SEHNR, CDR2 FQNEAQ (reference sequence). The CDR3 extends over 14 amino acids. CDR3 nucleotides: TGTGCCAGCAGCTTCGGGACAGGGCACTATGGCTACACCTTC. Encoded protein: CASSFGTGHYGYTF.

The gene calls are TRBV27 and TRBJ1-2, with TRBD1 identical over 9 bases. V was pared by 6 bases and J by 8 bases, with 7 bases of the junction left unmatched. There are 13 residues in the CDR3. In germline, CDR1 is MNHEY, CDR2 SMNVEV (reference sequence). The CDR3 DNA reads as TGTGCCAGCAGCCCGGGACAGGGTCGCGGCTACACCTTC. This gives the protein CASSPGQGRGYTF.